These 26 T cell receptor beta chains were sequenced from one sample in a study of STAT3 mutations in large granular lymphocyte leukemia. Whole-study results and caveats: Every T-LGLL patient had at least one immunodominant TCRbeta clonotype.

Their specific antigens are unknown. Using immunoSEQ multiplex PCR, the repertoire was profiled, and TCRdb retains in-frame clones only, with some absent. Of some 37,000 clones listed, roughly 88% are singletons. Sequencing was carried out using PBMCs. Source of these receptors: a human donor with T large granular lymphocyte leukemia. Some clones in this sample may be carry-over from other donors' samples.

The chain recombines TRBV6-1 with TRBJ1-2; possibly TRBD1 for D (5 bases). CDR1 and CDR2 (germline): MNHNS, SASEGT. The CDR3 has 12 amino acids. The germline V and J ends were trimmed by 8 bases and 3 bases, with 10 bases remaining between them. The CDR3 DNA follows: TGTGCCAGCTCTGACAGATACTATGGCTACACCTTC. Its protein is CASSDRYYGYTF.

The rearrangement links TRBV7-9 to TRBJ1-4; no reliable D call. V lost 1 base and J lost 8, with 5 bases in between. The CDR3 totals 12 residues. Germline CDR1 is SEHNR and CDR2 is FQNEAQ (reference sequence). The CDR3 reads CASSLVEEKLFF. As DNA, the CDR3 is TGTGCCAGCAGCTTAGTTGAGGAAAAACTGTTTTTT.

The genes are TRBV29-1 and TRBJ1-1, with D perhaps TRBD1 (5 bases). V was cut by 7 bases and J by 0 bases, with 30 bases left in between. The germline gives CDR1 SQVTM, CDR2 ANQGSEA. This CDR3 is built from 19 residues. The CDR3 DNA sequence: TGCAGCGCCCTAGGTTTAGGGGCTCCGGGAGAGGTTGTGAACACTGAAGCTTTCTTT. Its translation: CSALGLGAPGEVVNTEAFF.

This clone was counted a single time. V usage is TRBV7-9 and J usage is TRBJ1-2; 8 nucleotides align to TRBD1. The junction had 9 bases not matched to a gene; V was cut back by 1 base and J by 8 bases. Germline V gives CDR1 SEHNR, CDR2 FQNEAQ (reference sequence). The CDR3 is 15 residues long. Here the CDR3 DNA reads TGTGCCAGCAGCTTAGAGGACAGGGCCTTGGGAGGCTACACCTTC. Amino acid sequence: CASSLEDRALGGYTF. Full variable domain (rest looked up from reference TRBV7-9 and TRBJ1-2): DTGVSQNPRHKITKRGQNVTFRCDPISEHNRLYWYRQTLGQGPEFLTYFQNEAQLEKSRLLSDRFSAERPKGSFSTLEIQRTEQGDSAMYLCASSLEDRALGGYTFGSGTRLTVV.

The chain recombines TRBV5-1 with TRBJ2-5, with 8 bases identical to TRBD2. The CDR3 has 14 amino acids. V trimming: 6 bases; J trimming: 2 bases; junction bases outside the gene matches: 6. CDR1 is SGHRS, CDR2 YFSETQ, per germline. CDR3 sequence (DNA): TGCGCCAGCAAGGTAGCGGGAATACAAGAGACCCAGTACTTC. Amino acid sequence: CASKVAGIQETQYF.

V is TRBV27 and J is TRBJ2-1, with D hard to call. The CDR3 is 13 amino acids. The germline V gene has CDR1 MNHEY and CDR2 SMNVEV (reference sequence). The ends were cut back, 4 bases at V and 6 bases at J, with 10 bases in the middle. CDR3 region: CASSWGLLNEQFF. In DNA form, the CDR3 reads TGTGCCAGCAGTTGGGGATTACTCAATGAGCAGTTCTTC.

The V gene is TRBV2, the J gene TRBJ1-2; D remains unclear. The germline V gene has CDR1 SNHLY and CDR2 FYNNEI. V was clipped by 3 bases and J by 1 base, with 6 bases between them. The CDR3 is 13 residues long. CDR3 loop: CASSDSINYGYTF. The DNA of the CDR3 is TGTGCCAGCAGTGACAGCATTAACTATGGCTACACCTTC.

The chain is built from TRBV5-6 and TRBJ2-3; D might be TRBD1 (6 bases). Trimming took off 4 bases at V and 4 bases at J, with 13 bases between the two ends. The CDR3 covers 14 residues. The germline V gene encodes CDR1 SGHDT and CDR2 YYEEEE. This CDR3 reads CASSSQGQADTQYF. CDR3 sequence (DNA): TGTGCCAGCAGCAGTCAGGGGCAGGCAGATACGCAGTATTTT.

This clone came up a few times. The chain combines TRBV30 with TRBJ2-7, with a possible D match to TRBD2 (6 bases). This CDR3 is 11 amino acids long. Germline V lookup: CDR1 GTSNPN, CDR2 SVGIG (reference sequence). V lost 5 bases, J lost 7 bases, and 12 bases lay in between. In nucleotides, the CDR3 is TGTGCCTGGGGCCAGGCGGGGGAGCAGTACTTC. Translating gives CAWGQAGEQYF.

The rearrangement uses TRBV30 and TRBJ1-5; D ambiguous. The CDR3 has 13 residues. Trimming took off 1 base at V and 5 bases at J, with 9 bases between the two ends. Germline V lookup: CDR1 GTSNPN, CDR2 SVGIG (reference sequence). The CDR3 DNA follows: TGTGCCTGGAGTGCCCATAGTGATCAGCCCCAGCATTTT. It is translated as CAWSAHSDQPQHF.

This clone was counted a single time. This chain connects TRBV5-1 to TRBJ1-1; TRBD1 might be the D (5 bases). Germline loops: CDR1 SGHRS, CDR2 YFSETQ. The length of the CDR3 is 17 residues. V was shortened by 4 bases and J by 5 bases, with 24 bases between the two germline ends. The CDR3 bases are TGCGCCAGCAGCACCTACCCGTTTCGGCAGGGCGGAACTGAAGCTTTCTTT. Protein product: CASSTYPFRQGGTEAFF. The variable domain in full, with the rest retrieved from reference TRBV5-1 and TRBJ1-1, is KAGVTQTPRYLIKTRGQQVTLSCSPISGHRSVSWYQQTPGQGLQFLFEYFSETQRNKGNFPGRFSGRQFSNSRSEMNVSTLELGDSALYLCASSTYPFRQGGTEAFFGQGTRLTVV.

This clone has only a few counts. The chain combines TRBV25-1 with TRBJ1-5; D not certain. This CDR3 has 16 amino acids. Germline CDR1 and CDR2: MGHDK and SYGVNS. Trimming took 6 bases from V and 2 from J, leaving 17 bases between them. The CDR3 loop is CASSPRGGIGNQPQHF. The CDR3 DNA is TGTGCCAGCAGCCCCCGAGGAGGGATTGGCAATCAGCCCCAGCATTTT.

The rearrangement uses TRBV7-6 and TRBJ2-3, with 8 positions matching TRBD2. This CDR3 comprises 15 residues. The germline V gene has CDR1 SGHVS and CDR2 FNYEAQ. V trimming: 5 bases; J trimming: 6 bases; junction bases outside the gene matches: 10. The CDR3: CASSLNGGAMDTQYF. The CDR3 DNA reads TGTGCCAGCAGCCTGAACGGGGGGGCCATGGATACGCAGTATTTT.

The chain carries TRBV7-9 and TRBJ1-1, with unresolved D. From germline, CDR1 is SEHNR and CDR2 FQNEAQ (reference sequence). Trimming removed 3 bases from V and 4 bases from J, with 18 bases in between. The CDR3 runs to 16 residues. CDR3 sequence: CASSLSRIGISTEAFF. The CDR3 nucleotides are TGTGCCAGCAGCTTGAGTCGTATAGGGATATCCACTGAAGCTTTCTTT.

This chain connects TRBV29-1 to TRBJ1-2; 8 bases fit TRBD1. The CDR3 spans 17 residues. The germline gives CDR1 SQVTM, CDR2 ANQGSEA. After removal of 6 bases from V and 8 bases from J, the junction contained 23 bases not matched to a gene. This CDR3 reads CSVAHGATGELPRGYTF. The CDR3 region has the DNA TGCAGCGTCGCACATGGGGCGACAGGGGAATTGCCTCGGGGCTACACCTTC.

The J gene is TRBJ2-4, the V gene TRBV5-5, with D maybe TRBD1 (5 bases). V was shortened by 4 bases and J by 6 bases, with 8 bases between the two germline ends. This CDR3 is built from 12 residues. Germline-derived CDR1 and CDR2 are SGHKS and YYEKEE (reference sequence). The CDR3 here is CASSERGNIQYF. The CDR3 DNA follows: TGTGCCAGCAGCGAAAGGGGAAACATTCAGTACTTC.

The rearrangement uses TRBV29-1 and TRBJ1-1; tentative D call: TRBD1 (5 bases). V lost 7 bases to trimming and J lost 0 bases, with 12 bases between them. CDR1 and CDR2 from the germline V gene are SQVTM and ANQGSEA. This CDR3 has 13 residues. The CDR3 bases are TGCAGCGGGGGGTGGGGCATGAACACTGAAGCTTTCTTT. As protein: CSGGWGMNTEAFF.

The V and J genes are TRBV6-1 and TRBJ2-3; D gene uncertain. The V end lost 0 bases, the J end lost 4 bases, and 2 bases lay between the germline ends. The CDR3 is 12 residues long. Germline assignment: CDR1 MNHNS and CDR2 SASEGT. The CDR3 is CASSEAADTQYF. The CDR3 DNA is TGTGCCAGCAGTGAAGCAGCAGATACGCAGTATTTT.

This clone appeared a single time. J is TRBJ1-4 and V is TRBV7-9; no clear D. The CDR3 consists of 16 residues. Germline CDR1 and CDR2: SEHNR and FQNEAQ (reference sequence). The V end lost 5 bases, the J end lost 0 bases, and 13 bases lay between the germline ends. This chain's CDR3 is CASSEGGISTNEKLFF. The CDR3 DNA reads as TGTGCCAGCAGCGAAGGAGGGATATCAACTAATGAAAAACTGTTTTTT.

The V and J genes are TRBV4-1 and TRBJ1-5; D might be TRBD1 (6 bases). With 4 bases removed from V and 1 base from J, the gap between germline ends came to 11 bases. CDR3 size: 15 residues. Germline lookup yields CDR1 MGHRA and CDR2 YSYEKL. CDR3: CASSLQGASNQPQHF. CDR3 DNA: TGCGCCAGCAGCCTACAGGGTGCGAGCAATCAGCCCCAGCATTTT.

Written as DNA, the CDR3 is TGCGCCAGCAGCAGCAACCCAGGGGTCTACGAGCAGTACTTC. This sequence encodes CASSSNPGVYEQYF. The chain couples TRBV5-1 to TRBJ2-7; D is perhaps TRBD1 (6 bases). V lost 4 bases and J lost 3, with 14 bases in between. This CDR3 comprises 14 residues. The germline V gene encodes CDR1 SGHRS and CDR2 YFSETQ.

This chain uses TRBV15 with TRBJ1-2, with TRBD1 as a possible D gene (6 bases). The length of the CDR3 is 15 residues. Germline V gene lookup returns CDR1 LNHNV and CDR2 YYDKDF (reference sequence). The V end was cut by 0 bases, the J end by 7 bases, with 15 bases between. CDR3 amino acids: CATSREPGALSGYTF. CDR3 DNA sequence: TGTGCCACCAGCAGAGAACCAGGGGCGTTAAGTGGCTACACCTTC.

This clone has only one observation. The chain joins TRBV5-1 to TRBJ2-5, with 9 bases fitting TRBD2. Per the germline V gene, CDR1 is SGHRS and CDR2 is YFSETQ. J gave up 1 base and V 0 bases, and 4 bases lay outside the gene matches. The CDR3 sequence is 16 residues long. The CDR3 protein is CASSLVVSGGQETQYF. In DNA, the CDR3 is TGCGCCAGCAGCTTGGTGGTTAGCGGGGGCCAAGAGACCCAGTACTTC.

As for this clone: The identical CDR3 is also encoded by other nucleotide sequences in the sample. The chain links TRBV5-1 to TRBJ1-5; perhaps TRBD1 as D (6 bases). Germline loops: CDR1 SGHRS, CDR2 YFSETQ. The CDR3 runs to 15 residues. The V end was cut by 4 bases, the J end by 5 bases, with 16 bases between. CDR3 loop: CASSPETGVYQPQHF. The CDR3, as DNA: TGCGCCAGCAGCCCGGAGACAGGTGTATATCAGCCCCAGCATTTT.

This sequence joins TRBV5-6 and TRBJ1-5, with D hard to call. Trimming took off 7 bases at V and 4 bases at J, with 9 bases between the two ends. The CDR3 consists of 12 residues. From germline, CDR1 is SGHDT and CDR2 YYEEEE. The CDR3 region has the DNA TGTGCCAGCTCAGCCGGGAATCAGCCCCAGCATTTT. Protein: CASSAGNQPQHF.

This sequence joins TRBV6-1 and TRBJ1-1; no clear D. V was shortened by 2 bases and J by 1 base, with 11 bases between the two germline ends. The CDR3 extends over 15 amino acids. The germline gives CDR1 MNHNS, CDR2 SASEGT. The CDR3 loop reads CASSELPGPNTEAFF. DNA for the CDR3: TGTGCCAGCAGTGAATTGCCGGGCCCGAACACTGAAGCTTTCTTT.